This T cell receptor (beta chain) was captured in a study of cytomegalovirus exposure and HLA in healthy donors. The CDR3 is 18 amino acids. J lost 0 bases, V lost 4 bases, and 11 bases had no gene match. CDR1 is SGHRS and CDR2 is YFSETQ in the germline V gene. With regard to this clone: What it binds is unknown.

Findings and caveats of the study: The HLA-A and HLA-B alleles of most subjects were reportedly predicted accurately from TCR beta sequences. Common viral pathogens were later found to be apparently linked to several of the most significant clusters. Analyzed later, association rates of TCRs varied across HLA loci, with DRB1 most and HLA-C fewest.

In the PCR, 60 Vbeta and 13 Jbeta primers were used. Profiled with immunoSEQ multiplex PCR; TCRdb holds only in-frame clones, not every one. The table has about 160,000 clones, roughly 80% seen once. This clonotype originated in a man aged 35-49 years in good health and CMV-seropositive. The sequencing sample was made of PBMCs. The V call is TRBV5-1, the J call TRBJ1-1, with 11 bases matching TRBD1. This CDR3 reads CASSPSRDRGDMNTEAFF. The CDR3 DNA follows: TGCGCCAGCAGCCCGTCCCGGGACAGGGGGGATATGAACACTGAAGCTTTCTTT.